The clone carrying this T cell receptor (beta chain) occurred many times. MiXCR was run by TCRdb on the RACE reads, yielding one entry per CDR3 protein. The repertoire consists of more than 75,000 distinct CDR3 sequences, with 8% to 10% occurring once and the leading ten covering more than 3%. The data derive from a study of human T cells and chemical hapten exposure. Study-wide context: The use of 2% DPC on around 2 cm by around 2 cm of upper inner arm skin constituted sensitization.

CDR1 is ENHRY and CDR2 is SYGVKD in the germline V gene. This CDR3 has 16 residues. V was trimmed by 0 bases and J by 0 bases, leaving 12 bases between them. The time point: pre-sensitization, week 0. Sample treatment: therapeutic diphenylcyclopropenone sensitization with weekly scalp DPC. The sequence came from a woman between 40 and 50 years old with alopecia areata. Some clones in this sample may be carry-over from other donors' samples. The sequenced sample was whole blood, obtained in connection with sensitization to the hapten diphenylcyclopropenone (DPC). This chain connects TRBV10-3 to TRBJ2-7, with D possibly matching TRBD2 (6 bases). Here the CDR3 reads CAISESAGKGSYEQYF. The CDR3 bases are TGTGCCATCAGTGAGTCGGCGGGGAAGGGCTCCTACGAGCAGTACTTC.